A single sample gave rise to the 12 T cell receptor beta chains below, sequenced in a study of low-dose radiotherapy and immunotherapy resistance in tumors. TRAV- and TRBV-specific primers, spanning alpha and beta chains, primed first-strand cDNA. For amplifying TCRs, the PCR ran for approximately 18 cycles with Phusion, which was used together with a constant-region primer and the adapter on the V primers. From the reads, TCRdb called clonotypes with MiXCR, one entry per CDR3 protein. The table lists about 71,000 distinct CDR3 sequences, more than 25% of them singletons. Time point here: before trial treatment. The sample was PBMCs, taken before treatment. Source of these receptors: a female donor with ovarian cancer.

This rearrangement joins TRBV5-4 to TRBJ2-1; 8 bases are shared with TRBD1. The CDR3 has 13 residues. The J segment lost 6 bases and the V segment lost 4 bases, leaving 3 bases of the junction unmatched. Germline V lookup: CDR1 SGHNT, CDR2 YYREEE (reference sequence). CDR3 residues: CASSEGQVNEQFF. CDR3 DNA: TGTGCCAGCAGCGAGGGACAGGTCAATGAGCAGTTCTTC.

At least ten counts were recorded for this clonotype. This chain links TRBV14 with TRBJ2-3; 9 bases are shared with TRBD1. The V gene's germline CDR1 is SGHDN and CDR2 FVKESK. V lost 4 bases to trimming and J lost 5 bases; unmatched junction nucleotides: 10. CDR3 length equals 16 residues. The DNA for the CDR3 is TGTGCCAGCAGCCCGTTACAGGGGGCAGGAGGAGATACGCAGTATTTT. As protein: CASSPLQGAGGDTQYF.

The table lists this clonotype with a few counts. V and J are TRBV6-2 or TRBV6-3 and TRBJ2-1, with TRBD1 matching over 10 bases. With 8 bases clipped from V and 6 bases from J, the junction kept 7 bases outside the gene matches. Germline CDR1 reads MNHEY; CDR2 reads SVGEGT. This CDR3 is built from 14 residues. The CDR3 reads CASLRTGGSNEQFF. The CDR3, as DNA: TGTGCCAGCCTAAGGACAGGGGGTAGCAATGAGCAGTTCTTC.

In its sample, this clonotype was seen many times. CDR3 DNA: TGCAGCGTCCCCCCAGCGGGAGCCTACAATGAGCAGTTCTTC. Its translation is CSVPPAGAYNEQFF. This chain connects TRBV29-1 to TRBJ2-1; TRBD2 agrees at 8 bases. This CDR3 has 14 amino acids. Trimming at V came to 6 bases and at J to 2 bases, leaving 6 bases not matched to a gene. Germline assignment: CDR1 SQVTM and CDR2 ANQGSEA.

This clonotype was seen many times. V usage is TRBV12-3 or TRBV12-4 and J usage is TRBJ1-6; D is undetermined. The CDR3 length is 15 residues. The germline V and J ends were trimmed by 5 bases and 0 bases, with 8 bases remaining between them. CDR3 protein: CASSSSSSYNSPLHF. CDR3 coding DNA: TGTGCCAGCAGTAGCAGCAGCTCCTATAATTCACCCCTCCACTTT.

This clonotype has ten or more counts. The chain recombines TRBV10-2 with TRBJ1-1; no clear D. Looked up from germline, CDR1 is WSHSY and CDR2 is SAAADI. The CDR3 extends over 12 amino acids. Deletions cut 0 bases from V and 4 bases from J, with 3 bases between. This chain's CDR3 is CASSESITEAFF. In DNA, the CDR3 is TGCGCCAGCAGTGAGTCGATCACTGAAGCTTTCTTT.

The table lists this clonotype with many counts. A read error may account for a junction end that differs from germline. This rearrangement joins TRBV7-7 to TRBJ2-3; 12 bases align to TRBD2. The CDR3 runs 18 residues. Germline V lookup: CDR1 SSHAT, CDR2 FNYEAQ (reference sequence). CDR3 DNA sequence: TGTGCTAGCAGCTTAGGACTAGCGGGAAGGGGAGGCACAGATACGCAGTATTTT. Protein product: CASSLGLAGRGGTDTQYF.

This clonotype was counted at least ten times. The chain couples TRBV19 to TRBJ2-7; 9 bases are shared with TRBD1. The CDR3 consists of 15 residues. Germline lookup yields CDR1 LNHDA and CDR2 SQIVND (reference sequence). The trim removed 7 bases at V and 5 bases at J, leaving 12 bases unmatched. DNA of the CDR3: TGTGCCAGTAAAAGACAGGGGGTTGGCACCAACGAGCAGTACTTC. This codes for CASKRQGVGTNEQYF.

This clonotype has ten or more counts. The V gene is TRBV30, the J gene TRBJ2-3; either TRBD1 or TRBD2 may fit D (5 bases each). Germline loops: CDR1 GTSNPN, CDR2 SVGIG (reference sequence). The CDR3 has 15 residues. V was cut by 1 base and J by 2 bases, with 13 bases left in between. The CDR3 bases are TGTGCCTGGAGTGCCGGGACCTCAGCCACAGATACGCAGTATTTT. It yields the protein CAWSAGTSATDTQYF.

There are many counts of this clonotype. The chain combines TRBV7-2 with TRBJ2-1; 8 bases are a match to TRBD1. Germline CDR1 is SGHTA and CDR2 is FQGNSA. This CDR3 is 16 amino acids long. Unmatched junction bases numbered 12, after V lost 5 bases and J lost 6 bases. CDR3 DNA sequence: TGTGCCAGCAGCATAAACAGGGGGGTTATTATCAATGAGCAGTTCTTC. Translated, it gives CASSINRGVIINEQFF.

The chain couples TRBV28 to TRBJ2-3, with 9 bases lining up with TRBD2. The CDR3 length is 14 residues. Germline loops: CDR1 MDHEN, CDR2 SYDVKM. V trimming: 5 bases; J trimming: 4 bases; junction bases outside the gene matches: 4. CDR3 amino acids: CASSIIAGADTQYF. The CDR3 region has the DNA TGTGCCAGCAGTATAATAGCGGGAGCAGATACGCAGTATTTT.

There are many counts of this clonotype. This chain uses TRBV5-4 with TRBJ2-1; 10 bases are shared with TRBD2. This CDR3 contains 16 residues. V was clipped by 4 bases and J by 4 bases; unmatched bases: 8. Germline V lookup: CDR1 SGHNT, CDR2 YYREEE (reference sequence). The CDR3 here is CASSPIGLADYNEQFF. In DNA, the CDR3 is TGTGCCAGCAGCCCGATAGGACTAGCGGATTACAATGAGCAGTTCTTC.